This T cell receptor (beta chain) appears in the sequencing data of a study of human T cells and chemical hapten exposure. Study context: Chiefly female patients presented with alopecia areata, totalis or universalis. Mainly, slight library volume differences in the pool made TCR yields vary. Regarding the study as a whole: The donors suffered from alopecia, so their immune response may not match that of healthy people.

V lost 2 bases, J lost 3 bases, and 10 bases lay in between. In germline, CDR1 is SGHAT, CDR2 FQDESV (reference sequence). The CDR3 has 14 residues. TCRdb redid the calling of the RACE reads with MiXCR, one entry per CDR3 protein. The sample holds approximately 340,000 distinct CDR3 sequences, around 7% seen once. As for time point: patch test 1, 2 weeks after DPC sensitization. Specified treatment: therapeutic diphenylcyclopropenone sensitization with weekly scalp DPC. Concerning this clonotype itself: Its antigen is still unknown.

Sequencing used whole blood, obtained in connection with sensitization to the hapten diphenylcyclopropenone (DPC). The TCR sequence derives from a woman younger than 35 with alopecia areata. Some clones in this sample may be carry-over from other donors' samples. This chain links TRBV11-1 with TRBJ2-5, with no clear D. The CDR3 nucleotides read TGTGCCAGCAGCTTAAGGGCAGGAGAAGAGACCCAGTACTTC. Translated: CASSLRAGEETQYF.